The sequence of this T cell receptor (beta chain) was determined in a study of T cell responses to AZD1222 COVID-19 vaccine. Study results and limitations: Nearly half of spike-specific TCRs reportedly go after variant regions that carry no mutations. A rise in Spike-specific TCR breadth and depth followed two AZD1222 doses. Vaccine-associated CD4 TCRs spanned spike, dominant at 160-218 and 743-854.

Assay used: immunoSEQ multiplex PCR; TCRdb lists only in-frame clones, some missing. The sample includes approximately 120,000 clones, nearly 90% of them seen just once. As regards this clone: Antigen specificity is unknown.

The analysis combined second doses at about 4 or about 12 weeks. This TCR derives from an adult who received the AZD1222 COVID-19 vaccine. The starting material was peripheral blood, obtained 28 days after the second AZD1222 dose.

CDR3 nucleotides: TGTGCCAGCAGCAACCGGGACGGAGGGTCACCCCTCCACTTT. Its protein product is CASSNRDGGSPLHF. The chain recombines TRBV11-1 with TRBJ1-6; a possible D gene is TRBD1 (5 bases). Trimming removed 5 bases from V and 10 bases from J, with 15 bases in between. The CDR3 contains 14 residues. Germline CDR1 and CDR2: SGHAT and FQDESV (reference sequence).